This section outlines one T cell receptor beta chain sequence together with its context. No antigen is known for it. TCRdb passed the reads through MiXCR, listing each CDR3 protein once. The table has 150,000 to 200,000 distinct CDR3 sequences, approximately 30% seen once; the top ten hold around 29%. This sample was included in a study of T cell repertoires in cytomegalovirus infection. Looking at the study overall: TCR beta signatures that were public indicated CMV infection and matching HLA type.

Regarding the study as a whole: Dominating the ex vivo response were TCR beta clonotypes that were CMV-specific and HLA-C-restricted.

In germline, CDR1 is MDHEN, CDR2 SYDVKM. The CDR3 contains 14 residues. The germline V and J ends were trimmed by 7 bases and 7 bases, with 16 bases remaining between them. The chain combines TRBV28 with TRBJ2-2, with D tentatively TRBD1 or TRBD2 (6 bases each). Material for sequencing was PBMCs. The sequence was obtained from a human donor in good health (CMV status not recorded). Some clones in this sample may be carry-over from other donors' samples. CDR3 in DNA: TGTGCCAGCACGGAAGGGGGGCTAGGCGGGGAGCTGTTTTTT. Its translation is CASTEGGLGGELFF. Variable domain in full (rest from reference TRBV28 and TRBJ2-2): DVKVTQSSRYLVKRTGEKVFLECVQDMDHENMFWYRQDPGLGLRLIYFSYDVKMKEKGDIPEGYSVSREKKERFSLILESASTNQTSMYLCASTEGGLGGELFFGEGSRLTVL.